This T cell receptor (beta chain) was observed in a study of cytomegalovirus exposure and HLA in healthy donors. Overall study: Out of 150 million to 200 million T cells, an earlier analysis found 117 million unique TCR beta sequences in total. HLA-typed donors were the source of approximately 80 million unique TCRs, which an early data release held. Study results and limitations: Previously analyzed data showed that most TCR beta V segments were productive at a frequency of about 87% or about 30%.

This clone was detected only once. Its cognate antigen is unknown. This PCR relied on a set of 60 Vbeta primers and 13 Jbeta primers. Assay used: immunoSEQ multiplex PCR; TCRdb lists only in-frame clones, some missing. The sample records under 110,000 clones, over 55% being singletons. Germline V gene sequence: CDR1 WSHSY, CDR2 SAAADI. V lost 5 bases, J lost 0 bases, and 7 bases lay in between. The CDR3 runs 13 residues. The V and J genes are TRBV10-2 and TRBJ2-5, with D possibly being TRBD1 (6 bases). Sequenced input: PBMCs. This receptor was taken from a female donor in good health and CMV-seronegative. The CDR3 coding sequence is TGCGCCAGCAGTCGGGACAACCAAGAGACCCAGTACTTC. The encoded protein is CASSRDNQETQYF.